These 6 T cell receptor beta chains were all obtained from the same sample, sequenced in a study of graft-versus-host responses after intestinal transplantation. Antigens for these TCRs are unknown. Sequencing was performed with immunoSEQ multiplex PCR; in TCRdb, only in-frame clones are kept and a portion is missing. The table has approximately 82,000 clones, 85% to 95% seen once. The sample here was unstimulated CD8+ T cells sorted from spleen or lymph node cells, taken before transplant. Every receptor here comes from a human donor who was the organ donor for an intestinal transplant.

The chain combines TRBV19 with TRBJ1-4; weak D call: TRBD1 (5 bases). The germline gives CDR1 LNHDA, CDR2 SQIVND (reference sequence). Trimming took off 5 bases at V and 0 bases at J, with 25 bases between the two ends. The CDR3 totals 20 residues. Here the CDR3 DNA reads TGTGCCAGTAGTCTCCGACAGTTTCGAACTATACTAACAACTAATGAAAAACTGTTTTTT. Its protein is CASSLRQFRTILTTNEKLFF.

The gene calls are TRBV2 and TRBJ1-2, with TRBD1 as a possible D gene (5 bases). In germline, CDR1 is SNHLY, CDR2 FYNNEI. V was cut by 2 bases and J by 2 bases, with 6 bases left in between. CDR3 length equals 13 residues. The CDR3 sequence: CASSESGNYGYTF. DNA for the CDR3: TGTGCCAGCAGTGAATCAGGGAACTATGGCTACACCTTC.

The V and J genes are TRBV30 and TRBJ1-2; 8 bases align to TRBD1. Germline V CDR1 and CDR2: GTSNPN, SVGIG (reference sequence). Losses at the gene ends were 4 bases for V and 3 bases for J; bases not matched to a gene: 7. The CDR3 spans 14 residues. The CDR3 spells CAWTLRGQDYGYTF. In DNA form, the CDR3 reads TGTGCCTGGACCCTTAGGGGACAGGACTATGGCTACACCTTC.

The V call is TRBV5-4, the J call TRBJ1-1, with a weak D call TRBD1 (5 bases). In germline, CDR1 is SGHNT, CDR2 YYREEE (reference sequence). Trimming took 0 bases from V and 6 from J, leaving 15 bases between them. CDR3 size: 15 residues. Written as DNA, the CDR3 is TGTGCCAGCAGCTTGGCCAGGACAAGGACGGCTGAAGCTTTCTTT. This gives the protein CASSLARTRTAEAFF.

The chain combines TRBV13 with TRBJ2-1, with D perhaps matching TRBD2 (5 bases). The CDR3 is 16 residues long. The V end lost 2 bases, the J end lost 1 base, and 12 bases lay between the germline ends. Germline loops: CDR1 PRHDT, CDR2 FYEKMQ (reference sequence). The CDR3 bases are TGTGCCAGCAGCTTATTTGGGAGAGGGTCCTACAATGAGCAGTTCTTC. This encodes CASSLFGRGSYNEQFF. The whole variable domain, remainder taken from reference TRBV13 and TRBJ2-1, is AAGVIQSPRHLIKEKRETATLKCYPIPRHDTVYWYQQGPGQDPQFLISFYEKMQSDKGSIPDRFSAQQFSDYHSELNMSSLELGDSALYFCASSLFGRGSYNEQFFGPGTRLTVL.

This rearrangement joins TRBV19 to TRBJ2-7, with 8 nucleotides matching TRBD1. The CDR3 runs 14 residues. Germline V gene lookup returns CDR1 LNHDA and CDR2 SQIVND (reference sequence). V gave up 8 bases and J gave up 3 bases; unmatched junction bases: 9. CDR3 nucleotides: TGTGCCAGTGGGGAGCAGGGGGCTTTCTACGAGCAGTACTTC. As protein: CASGEQGAFYEQYF.